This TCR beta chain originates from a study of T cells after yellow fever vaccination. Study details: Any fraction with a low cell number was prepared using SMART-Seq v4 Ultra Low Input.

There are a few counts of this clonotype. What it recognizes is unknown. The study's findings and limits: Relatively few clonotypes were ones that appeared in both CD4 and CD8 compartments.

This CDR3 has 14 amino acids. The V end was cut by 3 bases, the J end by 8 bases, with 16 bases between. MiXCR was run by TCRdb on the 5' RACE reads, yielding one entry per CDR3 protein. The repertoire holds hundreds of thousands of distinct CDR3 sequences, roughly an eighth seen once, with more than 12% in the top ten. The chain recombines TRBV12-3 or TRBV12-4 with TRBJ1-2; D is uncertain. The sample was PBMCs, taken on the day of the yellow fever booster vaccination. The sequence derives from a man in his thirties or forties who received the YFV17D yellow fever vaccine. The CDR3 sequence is CASSFGLNQRGYTF. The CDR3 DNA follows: TGTGCCAGCAGTTTCGGTCTAAATCAAAGAGGCTACACCTTC.